These 19 T cell receptor beta chains came from one sample sequenced in a study of T cells of healthy individuals. TCRdb processed the 5' RACE reads anew with MiXCR; each CDR3 protein has one entry. The sample lists 90,000 to 100,000 distinct CDR3 sequences, roughly 15% seen once, with around 6.5% in the top ten. The receptors shown here come from a human donor in good health.

This chain joins TRBV20-1 and TRBJ2-7; 8 bases match TRBD2. CDR3 length equals 15 residues. Germline V lookup: CDR1 DFQATT, CDR2 SNEGSKA (reference sequence). The J segment lost 2 bases and the V segment lost 1 base, leaving 7 bases of the junction unmatched. The CDR3 bases are TGCAGTGCTAGAGCCCCAGCGGGGGCGACCTACGAGCAGTACTTC. Translating gives CSARAPAGATYEQYF.

This clonotype showed up just a few times. V is TRBV15 and J is TRBJ2-2; 11 bases map to TRBD2. The CDR3 extends over 14 amino acids. Germline V gives CDR1 LNHNV, CDR2 YYDKDF (reference sequence). V was pared by 7 bases and J by 7 bases, with 5 bases of the junction left unmatched. The CDR3 coding sequence is TGTGCCACCAACCTAGCGGGAGGTTACGGGGAGCTGTTTTTT. Translating gives CATNLAGGYGELFF. Complete variable domain (other parts from reference TRBV15 and TRBJ2-2): DAMVIQNPRYQVTQFGKPVTLSCSQTLNHNVMYWYQQKSSQAPKLLFHYYDKDFNNEADTPDNFQSRRPNTSFCFLDIRSPGLGDTAMYLCATNLAGGYGELFFGEGSRLTVL.

This clonotype was seen ten or more times. This sequence joins TRBV6-5 and TRBJ2-1, with 12 positions matching TRBD2. V lost 0 bases to trimming and J lost 10 bases; unmatched junction nucleotides: 4. The CDR3 contains 15 residues. Per the germline V gene, CDR1 is MNHEY and CDR2 is SVGAGI. CDR3 protein: CASSYSLAGGLEQFF. CDR3 sequence (DNA): TGTGCCAGCAGTTACTCACTAGCGGGGGGATTGGAGCAGTTCTTC.

The chain has TRBV30 and TRBJ1-1; D is ambiguous. The V end lost 0 bases, the J end lost 2 bases, and 10 bases lay between the germline ends. This CDR3 comprises 14 residues. The germline V gene encodes CDR1 GTSNPN and CDR2 SVGIG (reference sequence). CDR3 bases: TGTGCCTGGAGTGTAATAAGAAAAAACACTGAAGCTTTCTTT. It yields the protein CAWSVIRKNTEAFF.

This clonotype was counted between two and nine times. The chain has TRBV7-2 and TRBJ1-2, with 9 bases lining up with TRBD1. With 0 bases clipped from V and 4 bases from J, the junction kept 3 bases outside the gene matches. Per the germline V gene, CDR1 is SGHTA and CDR2 is FQGNSA. This CDR3 contains 15 residues. CDR3 nucleotide sequence: TGTGCCAGCAGCTTAGCGCTGACAGGGGGCTATGGCTACACCTTC. Translated, it gives CASSLALTGGYGYTF. The entire variable domain, with the rest obtained from reference TRBV7-2 and TRBJ1-2, is as follows: GAGVSQSPSNKVTEKGKDVELRCDPISGHTALYWYRQSLGQGLEFLIYFQGNSAPDKSGLPSDRFSAERTGGSVSTLTIQRTQQEDSAVYLCASSLALTGGYGYTFGSGTRLTVV.

This clonotype occurred many times. V gene TRBV18 combines with J gene TRBJ2-1; 10 bases agree with TRBD2. Germline V CDR1 and CDR2: KGHSH, LQKENI. The CDR3 has 14 amino acids. V trimming: 3 bases; J trimming: 9 bases; junction bases outside the gene matches: 5. The CDR3 DNA is TGTGCCAGCTCACCGGGGACTAGCGAGGGTGAGCAGTTCTTC. This codes for CASSPGTSEGEQFF.

This clonotype has more than one count but fewer than ten. This chain links TRBV29-1 with TRBJ2-5; 8 bases agree with TRBD2. V shed 4 bases and J 5 bases; nucleotides not matched to a gene: 9. CDR1 is SQVTM and CDR2 is ANQGSEA in the germline V gene. The CDR3 covers 14 residues. The CDR3 nucleotides read TGCAGCGTTGTACGGGGGGGGGTCAGGGAGACCCAGTACTTC. Protein product: CSVVRGGVRETQYF.

This clonotype came up many times. The V gene is TRBV30, the J gene TRBJ1-2; 8 nucleotides match TRBD1. V shed 0 bases, J shed 5 bases, and the junction held 2 bases outside the gene matches. This CDR3 comprises 13 residues. CDR1 and CDR2 from the germline V gene are GTSNPN and SVGIG (reference sequence). CDR3 in DNA: TGTGCCTGGAGTGTAGGGACAGGATATGGCTACACCTTC. This sequence encodes CAWSVGTGYGYTF.

This clonotype was seen only a few times. V usage is TRBV6-1 and J usage is TRBJ2-2, with D uncertain. Per the germline V gene, CDR1 is MNHNS and CDR2 is SASEGT. The CDR3 spans 12 residues. V was trimmed by 7 bases and J by 3 bases, leaving 6 bases between them. The CDR3 nucleotides are TGTGCCAGCATCAAGGACACCGGGGAGCTGTTTTTT. Protein sequence: CASIKDTGELFF.

The chain uses TRBV7-6 and TRBJ2-3, with D possibly being TRBD2 (6 bases). The CDR3 extends over 15 amino acids. The germline V gene has CDR1 SGHVS and CDR2 FNYEAQ. Trimming stripped 5 bases from V and 3 bases from J, with 15 bases between. CDR3 in amino acids: CASSPYPAGTDTQYF. The DNA for the CDR3 is TGTGCCAGCAGCCCATATCCGGCGGGGACAGATACGCAGTATTTT.

The chain employs TRBV7-2 and TRBJ2-3, with D possibly called TRBD1 or TRBD2 (5 bases each). V lost 1 base and J lost 6, with 8 bases in between. Germline V CDR1 and CDR2: SGHTA, FQGNSA. The CDR3 runs 13 residues. CDR3 protein: CASSLVGEDTQYF. CDR3 DNA sequence: TGTGCCAGCAGCTTAGTAGGGGAGGATACGCAGTATTTT. Looking up the rest from reference TRBV7-2 and TRBJ2-3 gives the full variable domain: GAGVSQSPSNKVTEKGKDVELRCDPISGHTALYWYRQSLGQGLEFLIYFQGNSAPDKSGLPSDRFSAERTGGSVSTLTIQRTQQEDSAVYLCASSLVGEDTQYFGPGTRLTVL.

This clonotype has a handful of counts. The V call is TRBV5-1, the J call TRBJ2-2; D not certain. In germline, CDR1 is SGHRS, CDR2 YFSETQ. Trimming cost V 0 bases and J 3 bases, with 9 bases left between them. The CDR3 runs 15 residues. The CDR3 DNA follows: TGCGCCAGCAGCTTGGTTGTGGCAGACACCGGGGAGCTGTTTTTT. Residues: CASSLVVADTGELFF.

This clonotype was seen a handful of times. The rearrangement links TRBV24-1 to TRBJ1-2; the D is unclear. V lost 8 bases, J lost 3 bases, and 15 bases lay in between. CDR3 length: 14 amino acids. The V gene's germline CDR1 is KGHDR and CDR2 SFDVKD. The CDR3 protein is CATIWSGRYYGYTF. The CDR3 bases are TGTGCCACCATTTGGAGCGGGCGGTACTATGGCTACACCTTC.

This clonotype was found a few times. J is TRBJ2-2 and V is TRBV6-2 or TRBV6-3; 9 bases match TRBD2. CDR1 is MNHEY and CDR2 is SVGEGT in the germline V gene. With 2 bases clipped from V and 5 bases from J, the junction kept 6 bases outside the gene matches. This CDR3 has 16 residues. CDR3 protein: CASSYQPSGVTGELFF. Here the CDR3 DNA reads TGTGCCAGCAGTTACCAGCCTAGCGGGGTTACCGGGGAGCTGTTTTTT.

This clonotype was detected only a few times. The chain uses TRBV6-6 and TRBJ2-1; tentatively, D is TRBD2 (6 bases). Deletions cut 10 bases from V and 0 bases from J, with 13 bases between. This CDR3 has 14 amino acids. The germline V gene has CDR1 MNHNY and CDR2 SVGAGI (reference sequence). As DNA, the CDR3 is TGTGCCATCGGGGGTCCAAGCTCCTACAATGAGCAGTTCTTC. It translates to CAIGGPSSYNEQFF.

This clonotype was seen only a few times. The chain is built from TRBV28 and TRBJ2-1; 8 bases are shared with TRBD1. The CDR3 has 13 amino acids. CDR1 is MDHEN and CDR2 is SYDVKM in the germline V gene. V trimming: 7 bases; J trimming: 16 bases; junction bases outside the gene matches: 15. CDR3 nucleotides: TGTGCCAGCATGGAACCCTCCGGGACAGGTTACTTCTTC. Its protein product is CASMEPSGTGYFF.

The chain is built from TRBV27 and TRBJ2-6; perhaps TRBD2 as D (5 bases). Looked up from germline, CDR1 is MNHEY and CDR2 is SMNVEV (reference sequence). This CDR3 comprises 15 residues. The V gene lost 1 base and the J gene lost 2 bases, with 6 bases spanning the gap. The chain's CDR3 is CASSLWGAGANVLTF. CDR3 DNA sequence: TGTGCCAGCAGTTTATGGGGAGCTGGGGCCAACGTCCTGACTTTC.

This clonotype was counted only a few times. CDR3 amino acids: CASGSGAYNEQFF. The CDR3 DNA is TGCGCCAGCGGATCCGGGGCCTACAATGAGCAGTTCTTC. The gene calls are TRBV5-1 and TRBJ2-1, with D perhaps matching TRBD2 (5 bases). Germline lookup yields CDR1 SGHRS and CDR2 YFSETQ. Deletions cut 7 bases from V and 2 bases from J, with 10 bases between. The CDR3 covers 13 residues.

V and J are TRBV20-1 and TRBJ1-1, with a weak D call TRBD1 (5 bases). Per germline, CDR1 DFQATT and CDR2 SNEGSKA (reference sequence). The CDR3 extends over 14 amino acids. V was trimmed by 3 bases and J by 5 bases, leaving 16 bases between them. The CDR3 DNA follows: TGCAGTGCTAGGCCCTCGACAGCTCCGACTGAAGCTTTCTTT. Residues: CSARPSTAPTEAFF.